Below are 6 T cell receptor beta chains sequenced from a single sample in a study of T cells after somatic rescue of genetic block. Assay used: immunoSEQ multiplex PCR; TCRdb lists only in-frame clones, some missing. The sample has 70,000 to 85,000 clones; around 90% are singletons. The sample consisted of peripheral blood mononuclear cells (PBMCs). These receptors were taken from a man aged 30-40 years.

The chain's CDR3 is CASSPYSVSVLAGELGTQYF. CDR3 coding DNA: TGTGCCAGCAGTCCCTACTCGGTATCGGTCCTAGCGGGCGAGTTGGGTACGCAGTATTTT. The rearrangement uses TRBV27 and TRBJ2-3; 8 bases map to TRBD2. The germline V gene encodes CDR1 MNHEY and CDR2 SMNVEV (reference sequence). This CDR3 has 20 amino acids. The ends lost 5 bases at V and 8 bases at J; junction bases unmatched: 27.

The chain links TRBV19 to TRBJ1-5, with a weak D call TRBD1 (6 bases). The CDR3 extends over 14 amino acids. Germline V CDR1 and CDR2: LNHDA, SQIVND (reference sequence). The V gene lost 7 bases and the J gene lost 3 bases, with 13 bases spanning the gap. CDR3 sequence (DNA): TGTGCCAGTACCAAGGCAGGGGACAATCAGCCCCAGCATTTT. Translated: CASTKAGDNQPQHF. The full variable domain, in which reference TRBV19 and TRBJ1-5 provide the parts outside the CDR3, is DGGITQSPKYLFRKEGQNVTLSCEQNLNHDAMYWYRQDPGQGLRLIYYSQIVNDFQKGDIAEGYSVSREKKESFPLTVTSAQKNPTAFYLCASTKAGDNQPQHFGDGTRLSIL.

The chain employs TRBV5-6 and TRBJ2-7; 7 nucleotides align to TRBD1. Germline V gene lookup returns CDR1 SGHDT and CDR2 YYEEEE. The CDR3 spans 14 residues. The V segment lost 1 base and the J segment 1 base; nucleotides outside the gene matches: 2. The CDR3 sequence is CASSLWTGSYEQYF. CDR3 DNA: TGTGCCAGCAGCTTGTGGACAGGTTCCTACGAGCAGTACTTC.

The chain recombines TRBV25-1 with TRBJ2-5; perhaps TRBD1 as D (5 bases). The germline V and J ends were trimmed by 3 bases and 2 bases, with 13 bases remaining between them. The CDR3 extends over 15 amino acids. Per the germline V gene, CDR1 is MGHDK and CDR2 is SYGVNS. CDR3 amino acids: CASSDLGQGQETQYF. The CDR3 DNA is TGTGCCAGCAGTGACCTCGGCCAGGGACAAGAGACCCAGTACTTC.

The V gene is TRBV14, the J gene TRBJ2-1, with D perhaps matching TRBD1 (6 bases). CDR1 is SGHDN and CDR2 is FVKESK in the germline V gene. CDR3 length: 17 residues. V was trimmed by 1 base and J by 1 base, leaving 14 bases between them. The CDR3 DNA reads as TGTGCCAGCAGCCAAGGGGGGCTGAGGAGTTCCTACAATGAGCAGTTCTTC. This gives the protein CASSQGGLRSSYNEQFF.

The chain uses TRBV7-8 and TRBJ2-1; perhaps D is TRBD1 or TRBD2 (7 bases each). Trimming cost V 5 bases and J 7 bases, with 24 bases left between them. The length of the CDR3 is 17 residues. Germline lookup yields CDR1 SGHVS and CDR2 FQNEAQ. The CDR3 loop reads CASSDQGTAHGRNEQFF. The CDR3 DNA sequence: TGTGCCAGCAGCGACCAGGGGACAGCCCACGGGAGGAATGAGCAGTTCTTC.